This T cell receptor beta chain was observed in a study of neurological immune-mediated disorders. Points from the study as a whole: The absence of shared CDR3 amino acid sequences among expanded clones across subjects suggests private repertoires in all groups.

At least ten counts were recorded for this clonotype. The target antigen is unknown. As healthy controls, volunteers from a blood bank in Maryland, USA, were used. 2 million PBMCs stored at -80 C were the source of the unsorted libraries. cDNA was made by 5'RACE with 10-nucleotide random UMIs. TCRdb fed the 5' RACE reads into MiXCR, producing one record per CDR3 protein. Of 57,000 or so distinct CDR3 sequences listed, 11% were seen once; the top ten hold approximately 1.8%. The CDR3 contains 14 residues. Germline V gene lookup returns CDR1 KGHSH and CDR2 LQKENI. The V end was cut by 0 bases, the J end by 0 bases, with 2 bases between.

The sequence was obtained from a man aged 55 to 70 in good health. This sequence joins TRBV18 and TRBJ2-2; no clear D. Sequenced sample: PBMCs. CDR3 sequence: CASSPPTNTGELFF. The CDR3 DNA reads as TGTGCCAGCTCACCACCTACGAACACCGGGGAGCTGTTTTTT. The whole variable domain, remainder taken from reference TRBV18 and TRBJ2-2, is NAGVMQNPRHLVRRRGQEARLRCSPMKGHSHVYWYRQLPEEGLKFMVYLQKENIIDESGMPKERFSAEFPKEGPSILRIQQVVRGDSAAYFCASSPPTNTGELFFGEGSRLTVL.